The present TCR beta chain was sequenced within a study of blood T cells in healthy people across ages. Looking at the study overall: The template switching approach captured approximately one barcoded beta molecule for every two T cells. The study, taken as a whole, reports: Total diversity from one million sequenced T cells was likely underestimated. Possibly, changes in expanded clonotypes were confounded because donor CMV status was unknown.

The germline gives CDR1 SGHRS, CDR2 YFSETQ. The CDR3 extends over 16 amino acids. After removal of 0 bases from V and 11 bases from J, the junction contained 12 bases not matched to a gene. Then a second PCR, running about 7 to 11 cycles, was carried out with a sample-barcoded 5' primer and a J-beta primer mix. All cDNA molecules were each tagged by a template-switch adaptor with 12 random nucleotides. TCRdb redid the calling of the 5' RACE reads with MiXCR, one entry per CDR3 protein. This sample yields 650,000 to 700,000 distinct CDR3 sequences, of which around 52% are seen a single time; roughly 14% belongs to the top ten. The table lists this clonotype with many counts. Its antigen is not identified.

V and J are TRBV5-1 and TRBJ2-1; 9 bases are shared with TRBD1. What was sequenced was blood. The TCR originated in a woman older than 75 in good health. CDR3: CASSLDPGQGVAQQFF. CDR3 in DNA: TGCGCCAGCAGCTTGGATCCGGGACAGGGTGTTGCGCAGCAGTTCTTC. The full variable domain, its missing parts supplied by reference TRBV5-1 and TRBJ2-1, is KAGVTQTPRYLIKTRGQQVTLSCSPISGHRSVSWYQQTPGQGLQFLFEYFSETQRNKGNFPGRFSGRQFSNSRSEMNVSTLELGDSALYLCASSLDPGQGVAQQFFGPGTRLTVL.